This note documents a single T cell receptor (beta chain) sequence. This clone's antigen is unknown. Base qualities are not at hand, and no much larger clone is one base apart. Sequencer: Illumina NovaSeq 6000. TCRalpha and TCRbeta cDNA libraries were built by 5'RACE with constant-segment primers, adding sample barcodes and unique molecular identifiers. RNA was extracted from every sample with Trizol reagent. The libraries were amplified in two PCR steps, and the second step added a second sample barcode and Illumina TruSeq adapters. Libraries were sequenced on an Illumina NovaSeq with 2 x 150 bp paired-end reads. The original methods were these. Reads were demultiplexed and collapsed into UMI-guided consensus sequences with migec v1.2.7. Using mixcr v2.1.11, UMI consensuses were aligned to TRA and TRB V and J templates and then assembled into clonotypes. Expanded or contracted clonotypes were those called significant by both edgeR and NoisET, with noise models trained on biological replicates. For edgeR calls, the thresholds were a false discovery rate-adjusted p below 0.01 and a log2 fold-change of 1. As an exploratory analysis of dynamics, PCA with hierarchical clustering was applied to max-normalized trajectories of the 1000 most abundant clonotypes. The CD4 or CD8 phenotype of responding clones was assigned using the separately sequenced CD4+ and CD8+ repertoires. Starting from the raw public reads, TCRdb applied fastp trimming at Q25, assembled clones with MiXCR and retained in-frame beta chains. For every CDR3 protein sequence, its rows merge into one entry that carries the most common genes and DNA. The V and J calls shown here were made by TCRdb, not taken from the authors' results. This sample gives roughly 180,000 distinct CDR3 sequences in total; 15% to 20% of them show up just once. The ten top clones hold 3.5% to 5% of the sample.

In the germline V gene (reference sequence), CDR1 corresponds to LGHDT and CDR2 to YNNKEL. The trim is 0 bases for V and 2 bases for J, with a gap of 9 bases between the germline ends. Including cysteine and phenylalanine, the CDR3 has 15 amino acids. Only the CDR3 portion is preserved as DNA: 45 bases, with reading frame beginning at the first base. The data derive from a study of T-cell memory formation after mild COVID-19 (dated by TCRdb to about 2021). Background on the whole study: Most TCR sequence clusters were specific to one of the two donors. T-cell clones expanding and contracting after mild COVID-19 in a couple of donors were tracked by longitudinal TCRalpha and TCRbeta repertoire sequencing. The cohort comprised two young, previously healthy adult volunteers, one female and one male.

The research as a whole found: Some responding clones were found in pre-infection memory, which suggests that pre-existing cross-reactive memory T cells took part in the SARS-CoV-2 response. Only two mild cases were covered in the study, and larger cohorts including severe cases with pre-infection samples were considered necessary. Contracting CD4+ clones appeared mostly in the CM and EM memory subsets, whereas CD8+ clones were enriched in EMRA. SARS-CoV-2 specificity of the second-wave clones peaking on day 37 was not confirmed. Clones that contracted from day 15 to 85 showed balanced CD4/CD8 phenotypes, whereas a second wave of clones that expanded from day 15 to 37 leaned towards CD4+.

Ficoll-Paque density gradient centrifugation was the method used to isolate PBMCs. Sequenced: PBMCs or a T cell subset sorted from them (not recorded which). This TCR was sampled from a man aged 18 to 29 who had mild COVID-19 (a few samples of this study predate the infection). The sample titles of this study are shuffled in the database, so cell type and time point are left out; the donor was told from shared clones. Rearrangement joined TRBV3-1 to TRBJ2-3; no D segment can be confidently identified. The CDR3 has the sequence CASSQEVGVTDTQYF. The nucleotide sequence reads as follows: TGTGCCAGCAGCCAAGAGGTTGGGGTCACAGATACGCAGTATTTT.